These 3 T cell receptor beta chains share one sample of origin, sequenced in a study of blood T cell repertoires in COVID-19. The protocol was immunoSEQ multiplex PCR, while the TCRdb copy is restricted to in-frame clones and leaves out a portion. The sample has roughly 410,000 clones, around 89% seen once; the top ten hold roughly 1.4%. The sequenced material came from peripheral blood. Receptors originate from a woman aged 35 to 49 with COVID-19, enrolled during active disease.

The J gene is TRBJ2-1, the V gene TRBV6-5; maybe TRBD2 (5 bases). In germline, CDR1 is MNHEY, CDR2 SVGAGI. CDR3 length: 13 amino acids. Trimming shortened V by 0 bases and J by 8 bases, and 8 bases separated the two germline ends. The CDR3 DNA follows: TGTGCCAGCAGTTACTCTCTAGCTCATGAGCAGTTCTTC. Translated, it gives CASSYSLAHEQFF.

This chain connects TRBV27 to TRBJ1-1, with D perhaps TRBD1 (6 bases). The CDR3 totals 14 residues. From germline, CDR1 is MNHEY and CDR2 SMNVEV (reference sequence). V was clipped by 3 bases and J by 4 bases, with 12 bases between them. CDR3 sequence reads: CASSFLRGSTEAFF. In nucleotides, the CDR3 is TGTGCCAGCAGTTTCCTGAGGGGGAGCACTGAAGCTTTCTTT.

This chain links TRBV6-5 with TRBJ2-1, with 7 positions matching TRBD2. Germline CDR1 is MNHEY and CDR2 is SVGAGI. V trimming: 0 bases; J trimming: 4 bases; junction bases outside the gene matches: 6. The CDR3 spans 16 residues. CDR3 DNA sequence: TGTGCCAGCAGTTACTCCCGAGGAGCGGGGTACAATGAGCAGTTCTTC. This gives the protein CASSYSRGAGYNEQFF.